A selection of T cell receptor beta chains follows, all from one sample in a study of blood T cell repertoires in COVID-19. Method: immunoSEQ multiplex PCR; TCRdb's copy keeps in-frame clones and lacks some. The data contain more than 200,000 clones, 81% of them seen just once; the ten biggest clones take up 6% to 9.5%. Sequencing was carried out using peripheral blood. The receptors originated from a woman aged 80 or over with acute or convalescent COVID-19. CDR3s include the opening cysteine and the closing phenylalanine or tryptophan. A D gene is named only where the DNA matches it firmly. The size field is filled for only some rows; it gives once, few, many or a size class.

v_gene	d_gene	abundance	j_gene	CDR3nt	CDR3aa
TRBV7-2	NA	NA	TRBJ2-3	TGTGCCAGCAGCTTAGAGGTGGGGCGCGCAGATACGCAGTATTTT	CASSLEVGRADTQYF
TRBV6-5	NA	NA	TRBJ1-1	TGTGCCAGCAGTTACTCGAGGGCCCTGGTCACTGAAGCTTTCTTT	CASSYSRALVTEAFF
TRBV5-1	TRBD1	NA	TRBJ1-4	TGCGCCAGCAGCTTCTACGGACAGGGAAGGGATGAAAAACTGTTTTTT	CASSFYGQGRDEKLFF
TRBV6-5	NA	few	TRBJ1-4	TGTGCCAGCCTCGGTTGGACAAATGAAAAACTGTTTTTT	CASLGWTNEKLFF
TRBV28	TRBD1	few	TRBJ1-2	TGTGCCAGCAGTCTCGCCGGGGGACAGGGGCTCTATGGCTACACCTTC	CASSLAGGQGLYGYTF
TRBV12-1	NA	NA	TRBJ1-5	TGTGCCAGCAGCTTTGCGACGACAGGGGCTTTACTTTATAGCAATCAGCCCCAGCATTTT	CASSFATTGALLYSNQPQHF
TRBV3-1/TRBV3-2	TRBD1	NA	TRBJ2-5	TGTGCCAGCAGCGACAGGGTTGAGACCCAGTACTTC	CASSDRVETQYF
TRBV5-8	NA	many	TRBJ2-7	TGTGCCAGCAGCTTGTACGGTAGCTTGGTCTACGAGCAGTACTTC	CASSLYGSLVYEQYF
TRBV18	TRBD2	NA	TRBJ2-5	TGTGCCAGCTCACCTAAAGCGGGGGACCCCCGAGAGACCCAGTACTTC	CASSPKAGDPRETQYF
TRBV7-2	NA	NA	TRBJ1-2	TGTGCCAGCAGCTTAGGACAGGATAACTATGGCTACACCTTC	CASSLGQDNYGYTF
TRBV10-3	TRBD2	NA	TRBJ2-4	TGTGCCATCAGTGGTACTAGCGGGGACCAAAACATTCAGTACTTC	CAISGTSGDQNIQYF
TRBV27	NA	NA	TRBJ2-5	TGTGCCAGCACTCACCAGCCCGACGGGAGTGAGACCCAGTACTTC	CASTHQPDGSETQYF
TRBV3-1/TRBV3-2	NA	few	TRBJ2-7	TGTGCCAGCAGCCCCCGTCCAGCGGGCTCCGCCTACGAGCAGTACTTC	CASSPRPAGSAYEQYF
TRBV5-1	TRBD1	NA	TRBJ1-4	TGCGCCACCAAACCGGGACAGAGCCCAACTAATGAAAAACTGTTTTTT	CATKPGQSPTNEKLFF
TRBV6-4	TRBD2	NA	TRBJ2-5	TGTGCCAAACTAGCGGGAGGGGAGACCCAGTACTTC	CAKLAGGETQYF
TRBV19	NA	NA	TRBJ1-3	TGTGCCAGTAGCCGGACATTTGGAAACACCATATATTTT	CASSRTFGNTIYF
TRBV18	NA	NA	TRBJ1-5	TGTGCCAGCTCACTAGGATCAGGGTCGAGCAATCAGCCCCAGCATTTT	CASSLGSGSSNQPQHF
TRBV6-6	NA	NA	TRBJ2-7	TGTGCCAGTAGCGGCGATGTCGACGAGCAGTACTTC	CASSGDVDEQYF
TRBV15	TRBD1	NA	TRBJ2-1	TGTGCCACCAGCAGCGGACAGGGCAATGAGCAGTTCTTC	CATSSGQGNEQFF
TRBV27	TRBD1	NA	TRBJ1-2	TGTGCCAGCAGCCCCGGACAGGGCAGGTATGGCTACACCTTC	CASSPGQGRYGYTF
TRBV27	NA	NA	TRBJ2-7	TGTGCCAGCACCAGGAGAAGAGGGCAGGAGCAGTACTTC	CASTRRRGQEQYF
TRBV3-1/TRBV3-2	NA	NA	TRBJ1-4	TGTGCCAGCAGCCAAGATCGGGGCAGTGGGGGGTACGAAAAACTGTTTTTT	CASSQDRGSGGYEKLFF
TRBV4-2	NA	NA	TRBJ2-5	TGTGCCAGCAGCTACGGGGTCCAAGAGACCCAGTACTTC	CASSYGVQETQYF
TRBV7-2	NA	NA	TRBJ2-7	TGTGCCAGCAGCTTAGAAGGGCTAGCGTCGTACTCCTCTCCTACGAGGCAGTACTTC	CASSLEGLASYSSPTRQYF
TRBV7-8	TRBD1	many	TRBJ1-2	TGTGCCAGCAGTCTGGACAGGGTGGGAAGCTACACCTTC	CASSLDRVGSYTF
TRBV4-1	TRBD2	NA	TRBJ2-1	TGCGCCAGCAGCCAAGCGGGACTAGCGGGAGGTAATGAGCAGTTCTTC	CASSQAGLAGGNEQFF
TRBV12-5	NA	NA	TRBJ1-5	TGTGCTAGTGGACAGCAGTATAGCAATCAGCCCCAGCATTTT	CASGQQYSNQPQHF
TRBV25-1	NA	NA	TRBJ2-7	TGTGCCAGCAAGTCTCTAGGCGACTCCTACGAGCAGTACTTC	CASKSLGDSYEQYF
TRBV7-9	NA	NA	TRBJ2-7	TGTGCCTTAAGTAGCGTCTCCTACGAGCAGTACTTC	CALSSVSYEQYF
TRBV27	TRBD2	NA	TRBJ2-2	TGTGCCAGCAGTTTGGGACTAAGGGGAACCGGGGAGCTGTTTTTT	CASSLGLRGTGELFF
TRBV7-2	NA	NA	TRBJ1-3	TGTGCCAGCAGCCAAGGGGCGGCTGGAAACACCATATATTTT	CASSQGAAGNTIYF
TRBV9	NA	NA	TRBJ1-3	TGTGCCAGCAGCGTAGAAGCGGGCCGTAGGGGAAACACCATATATTTT	CASSVEAGRRGNTIYF
TRBV6-5	TRBD2	NA	TRBJ2-1	TGTGCCAGCAGTCAACTTAGCGGGGGGGCAGGTAGCCAGTTCTTC	CASSQLSGGAGSQFF
TRBV6-1	TRBD2	NA	TRBJ2-1	TGTGCCAGCAGTGAGACTAGCGGGAACTACAATGAGCAGTTCTTC	CASSETSGNYNEQFF
TRBV7-8	TRBD2	NA	TRBJ2-1	TGTGCCAGCAGCTTTAGCGGGCGTACAGGAGAGCAGTTCTTC	CASSFSGRTGEQFF
TRBV19	NA	NA	TRBJ2-2	TGTGCCAGCATAGCGGTTTTCGCGAACACCGGGGAGCTGTTTTTT	CASIAVFANTGELFF
TRBV12-5	TRBD1	NA	TRBJ1-4	TGTGCTAGTGTCCACATTCGGGCAGGGGGCCTCACTAATGAAAAACTGTTTTTT	CASVHIRAGGLTNEKLFF
TRBV10-1	NA	once	TRBJ1-1	TGCGCCAGCAGAGAACAGCTGAACACTGAAGCTTTCTTT	CASREQLNTEAFF
TRBV5-1	TRBD2	NA	TRBJ2-5	TGCGCCAGCAGCCCCGGACTAGCGGGGCCCCAAGAGACCCAGTACTTC	CASSPGLAGPQETQYF
TRBV6-1	NA	few	TRBJ1-3	TGTGCCAGCAGTGAATTAGGGGCAGCTGGAAACACCATATATTTT	CASSELGAAGNTIYF
TRBV28	NA	NA	TRBJ2-7	TGTGCCAGCAGTTTGCGGGTGAATTCTTTTGACGAGCAGTACTTC	CASSLRVNSFDEQYF
TRBV5-1	NA	NA	TRBJ1-2	TGCGCCAGCAGCTCCCAGGGAGGCAACTATGGCTACACCTTC	CASSSQGGNYGYTF
TRBV27	NA	NA	TRBJ2-5	TGTGCCAGCAGTTACACCCGCCAAGAGACCCAGTACTTC	CASSYTRQETQYF
TRBV7-7	NA	many	TRBJ2-2	TGTGCCAGCAGCTCCGGACGGACAGCAAAGCCCGGGGAGCTGTTTTTT	CASSSGRTAKPGELFF
TRBV7-2	TRBD2	once	TRBJ2-7	TGTGCCAGCAGCCCCCAGGGAGGGTCCGTGAACGAGCAGTACTTC	CASSPQGGSVNEQYF